The rows below give T cell receptor beta chains drawn from one sample of a study of blood T cell repertoires in COVID-19. This table comes from immunoSEQ multiplex PCR, and its TCRdb copy is limited to in-frame clones, with some not included. The sample includes fewer than 350,000 clones, roughly 85% seen only once; the top ten take approximately 6%. Material for sequencing was PBMCs or T cells enriched from blood (not recorded which). The receptor set was obtained from a woman in her 40s who had recovered from COVID-19. CDR3s include the opening cysteine and the closing phenylalanine or tryptophan. D genes are given only for firm matches. Not all rows give a size; the values are once, few, many and, for expanded clones, a class.

j_gene | d_gene | v_gene | abundance | CDR3aa | CDR3nt
TRBJ2-3 | TRBD1 | TRBV7-9 | - | CASSLEGGHSTDTQYF | TGTGCCAGCAGCTTAGAAGGGGGCCACTCCACAGATACGCAGTATTTT
TRBJ1-2 | - | TRBV12-3/TRBV12-4 | few | CASSSYREGYTF | TGTGCCAGCAGTTCCTACAGGGAAGGCTACACCTTC
TRBJ2-2 | TRBD2 | TRBV6-2/TRBV6-3 | - | CASSYVGLAPSGELFF | TGTGCCAGCAGTTACGTCGGACTAGCACCGTCCGGGGAGCTGTTTTTT
TRBJ2-7 | TRBD1 | TRBV28 | - | CASSSWDRLYEQYF | TGTGCCAGCAGTTCCTGGGACAGACTCTACGAGCAGTACTTC
TRBJ1-5 | - | TRBV5-3 | few | CARSFGRCNQPQHF | TGTGCCAGAAGCTTTGGGAGGTGCAATCAGCCCCAGCATTTT
TRBJ1-1 | - | TRBV30 | once | CAWTPGPMNTEAFF | TGTGCCTGGACCCCGGGTCCTATGAACACTGAAGCTTTCTTT
TRBJ2-2 | TRBD2 | TRBV28 | - | CASSLERERTGELFF | TGTGCCAGCAGTCTCGAGCGGGAGCGAACGGGGGAGCTGTTTTTT
TRBJ2-7 | TRBD1 | TRBV28 | once | CASSLGNRGEQYF | TGTGCCAGCAGTTTAGGGAACAGGGGCGAGCAGTACTTC
TRBJ1-2 | - | TRBV28 | once | CASSGGLNPHGYTF | TGTGCCAGCAGTGGGGGCCTTAACCCACATGGCTACACCTTC
TRBJ2-1 | TRBD2 | TRBV19 | - | CATKGLADNEQFF | TGTGCCACCAAGGGACTAGCGGACAATGAGCAGTTCTTC
TRBJ2-1 | TRBD2 | TRBV27 | - | CASRQREGLDNEQFF | TGTGCCAGCAGACAACGGGAGGGCCTCGACAATGAGCAGTTCTTC
TRBJ1-1 | TRBD1 | TRBV2 | - | CASSAGGWNTEAFF | TGTGCCAGCAGCGCAGGGGGTTGGAACACTGAAGCTTTCTTT
TRBJ1-1 | - | TRBV11-3 | - | CASSLGQSSTEAFF | TGTGCCAGCTCTCTCGGACAGTCGAGCACTGAAGCTTTCTTT
TRBJ2-3 | TRBD2 | TRBV19 | - | CASGAGGAWADTQYF | TGTGCCAGTGGGGCGGGAGGGGCTTGGGCAGATACGCAGTATTTT
TRBJ2-3 | - | TRBV4-2 | - | CASSQDWDSDTQYF | TGTGCCAGCAGCCAAGATTGGGACTCAGATACGCAGTATTTT
TRBJ1-5 | TRBD1 | TRBV7-2 | - | CASSLTGNQPQHF | TGTGCCAGCAGCTTGACAGGGAATCAGCCCCAGCATTTT
TRBJ2-7 | TRBD1 | TRBV3-1/TRBV3-2 | few | CASSRRDRGAYEQYF | TGTGCCAGCAGCCGCCGGGACAGGGGGGCCTACGAGCAGTACTTC
TRBJ2-2 | - | TRBV4-1 | few | CASSHPPTRINTGELFF | TGCGCCAGCAGCCATCCCCCCACTAGGATTAACACCGGGGAGCTGTTTTTT
TRBJ1-2 | - | TRBV21-1 | - | CASSNGGSGSRGAYTF | TGTGCCAGCAGCAACGGGGGGTCAGGTTCCCGGGGTGCCTACACCTTC
TRBJ2-7 | TRBD2 | TRBV27 | - | CASSLLTPGLAGGPTYEQYF | TGTGCCAGCAGTTTACTGACCCCGGGACTAGCGGGAGGACCTACCTACGAGCAGTACTTC
TRBJ1-6 | - | TRBV7-8 | - | CASSNGVRNSPLHF | TGTGCCAGTTCGAACGGGGTGCGGAATTCACCCCTCCACTTT
TRBJ2-3 | TRBD2 | TRBV6-6 | - | CATRTSGSADTQYF | TGTGCCACTCGGACTAGCGGGAGCGCAGATACGCAGTATTTT
TRBJ2-5 | - | TRBV11-2 | - | CASSPLRETQYF | TGTGCCAGCAGCCCCCTGAGGGAGACCCAGTACTTC
TRBJ1-2 | - | TRBV7-2 | - | CASSLVQGTAGYTF | TGTGCCAGCAGCCTAGTACAGGGTACAGCTGGCTACACCTTC
TRBJ2-7 | - | TRBV28 | - | CATFTGTSRREQYF | TGTGCCACCTTTACCGGGACATCACGTAGGGAGCAGTACTTC
TRBJ1-5 | - | TRBV5-8 | - | CASSLGRQAQPQHF | TGTGCCAGCAGCTTGGGCCGACAGGCGCAGCCCCAGCATTTT
TRBJ1-2 | - | TRBV5-5 | - | CASSLADFRYGYTF | TGTGCCAGCAGCTTGGCCGACTTTCGTTATGGCTACACCTTC
TRBJ2-5 | - | TRBV2 | - | CASAKLQETQYF | TGTGCCAGCGCGAAGCTCCAAGAGACCCAGTACTTC
TRBJ1-5 | - | TRBV5-1 | - | CASSLSPQGGQPQHF | TGCGCCAGCAGCTTGAGTCCACAGGGTGGCCAGCCCCAGCATTTT
TRBJ1-1 | TRBD1 | TRBV19 | once | CASSDQGADTEAFF | TGTGCCAGTAGTGACCAGGGGGCAGACACTGAAGCTTTCTTT
TRBJ2-1 | - | TRBV7-8 | - | CASSLALVQNNEQFF | TGTGCCAGCAGCTTAGCGTTGGTTCAGAACAATGAGCAGTTCTTC
TRBJ1-1 | - | TRBV10-3 | - | CAISEREDTEAFF | TGTGCCATCAGTGAAAGGGAGGACACTGAAGCTTTCTTT
TRBJ1-1 | - | TRBV3-1/TRBV3-2 | - | CASSQGLQGSSEAFF | TGTGCCAGCAGCCAGGGTTTACAGGGATCGTCTGAAGCTTTCTTT